The clone carrying this TCR beta chain has a handful of counts. Its target is not known. Molecules of cDNA were individually given unique molecular identifiers that were attached to them. TCRdb ran MiXCR on the 5' RACE reads and lists one entry per CDR3 protein. Of about 71,000 distinct CDR3 sequences listed, about 14% are singletons. The data originate from a study of early T cells in non-severe SARS-CoV-2 infection. On the study more broadly: Whole-blood bulk RNA, unsorted, was sequenced, and chains were unpaired.

Unmatched junction bases numbered 3, after V lost 5 bases and J lost 4 bases. Germline CDR1 and CDR2: SEHNR and FQNEAQ (reference sequence). The CDR3 spans 14 residues. Findings and caveats of the study: Matches to VDJdb favored anti-spike CD8 responses and missed private and CD4 specificities.

The receptor's source is an adult who was a healthcare worker with PCR-confirmed SARS-CoV-2 infection or an uninfected control (not recorded which). Here the sequenced sample was whole blood, taken at baseline. This rearrangement joins TRBV7-9 to TRBJ1-1, with TRBD1 matching 11 bases. DNA for the CDR3: TGTGCCAGCAGCGGACAGGGGGCGCGCACTGAAGCTTTCTTT. Amino acid sequence: CASSGQGARTEAFF.